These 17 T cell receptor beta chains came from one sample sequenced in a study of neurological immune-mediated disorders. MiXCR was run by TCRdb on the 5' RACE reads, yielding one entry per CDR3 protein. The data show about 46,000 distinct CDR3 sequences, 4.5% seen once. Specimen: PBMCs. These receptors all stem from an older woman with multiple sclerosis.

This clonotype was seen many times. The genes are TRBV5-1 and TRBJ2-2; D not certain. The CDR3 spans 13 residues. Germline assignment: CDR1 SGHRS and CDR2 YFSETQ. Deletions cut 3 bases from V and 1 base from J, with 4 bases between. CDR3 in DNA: TGCGCCAGCAGCTCCGGGAACACCGGGGAGCTGTTTTTT. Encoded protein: CASSSGNTGELFF.

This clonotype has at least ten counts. In DNA form, the CDR3 reads TGTGCCAGCAGCGTAGACGGCAGGGTCAATCAGCCCCAGCATTTT. Its translation is CASSVDGRVNQPQHF. The rearrangement uses TRBV9 and TRBJ1-5; D is possibly TRBD1 (5 bases). CDR3 length: 15 amino acids. The V end was cut by 0 bases, the J end by 3 bases, with 10 bases between. The germline V gene has CDR1 SGDLS and CDR2 YYNGEE.

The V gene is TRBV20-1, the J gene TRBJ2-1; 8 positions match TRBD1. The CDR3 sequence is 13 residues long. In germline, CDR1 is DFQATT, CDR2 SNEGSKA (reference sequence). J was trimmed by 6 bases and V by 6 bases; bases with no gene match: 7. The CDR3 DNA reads TGCAGTGCAGCAGGGGGCGCTTTCAATGAGCAGTTCTTC. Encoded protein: CSAAGGAFNEQFF.

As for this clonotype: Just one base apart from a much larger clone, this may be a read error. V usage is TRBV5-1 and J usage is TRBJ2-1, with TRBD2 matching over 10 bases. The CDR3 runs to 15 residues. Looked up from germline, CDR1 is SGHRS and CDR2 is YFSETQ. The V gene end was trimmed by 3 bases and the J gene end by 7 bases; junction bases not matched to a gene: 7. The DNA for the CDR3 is TGCGCCAGCAGCTCCGGGACTAGCGTAAGGAATGAGCAGTTCTTC. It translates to CASSSGTSVRNEQFF.

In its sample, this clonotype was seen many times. The CDR3 reads CSVEGLAGVYEQFF. In nucleotides, the CDR3 is TGCAGCGTTGAGGGACTAGCGGGAGTTTATGAGCAGTTCTTC. The V call is TRBV29-1, the J call TRBJ2-1; TRBD2 matches at 14 bases. Germline CDR1 is SQVTM and CDR2 is ANQGSEA. This CDR3 comprises 14 residues. The J segment lost 8 bases and the V segment lost 3 bases, leaving 3 bases of the junction unmatched.

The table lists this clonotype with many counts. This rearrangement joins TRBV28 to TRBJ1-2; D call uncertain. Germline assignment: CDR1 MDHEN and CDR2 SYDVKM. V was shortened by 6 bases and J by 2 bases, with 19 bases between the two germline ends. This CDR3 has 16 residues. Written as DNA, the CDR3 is TGTGCCAGCAGGCGCAATGCCCCAGGTTTCAACTATGGCTACACCTTC. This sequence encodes CASRRNAPGFNYGYTF.

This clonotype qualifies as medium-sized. The CDR3 nucleotides are TGCGCCAGCAGCTTGCTCGACAGCCAGGAGACCTTC. This gives the protein CASSLLDSQETF. The chain uses TRBV5-1 and TRBJ1-2; TRBD1 is a possible D gene (5 bases). This CDR3 spans 12 amino acids. V shed 1 base and J shed 14 bases, with 15 bases lying between them. CDR1 is SGHRS, CDR2 YFSETQ, per germline. The variable domain in full, completed from reference TRBV5-1 and TRBJ1-2, reads KAGVTQTPRYLIKTRGQQVTLSCSPISGHRSVSWYQQTPGQGLQFLFEYFSETQRNKGNFPGRFSGRQFSNSRSEMNVSTLELGDSALYLCASSLLDSQETFGSGTRLTVV.

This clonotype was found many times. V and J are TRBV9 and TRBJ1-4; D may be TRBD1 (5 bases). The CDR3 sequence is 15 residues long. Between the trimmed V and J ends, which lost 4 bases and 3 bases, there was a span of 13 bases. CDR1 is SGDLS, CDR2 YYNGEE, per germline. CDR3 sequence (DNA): TGTGCCAGCAGCCCCGGGGGGAGGGCTAATGAAAAACTGTTTTTT. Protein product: CASSPGGRANEKLFF.

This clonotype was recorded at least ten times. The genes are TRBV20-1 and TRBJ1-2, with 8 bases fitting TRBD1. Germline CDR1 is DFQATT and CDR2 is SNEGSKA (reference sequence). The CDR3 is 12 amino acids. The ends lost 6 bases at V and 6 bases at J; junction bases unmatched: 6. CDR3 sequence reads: CSAPGQGHGYTF. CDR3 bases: TGCAGTGCCCCAGGACAGGGCCATGGCTACACCTTC.

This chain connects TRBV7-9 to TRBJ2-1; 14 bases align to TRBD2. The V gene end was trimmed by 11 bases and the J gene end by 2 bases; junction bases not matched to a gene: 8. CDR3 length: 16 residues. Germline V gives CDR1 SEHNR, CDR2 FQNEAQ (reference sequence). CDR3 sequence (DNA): TGTGCCTTAGGGACTAGCGGGAGTGGGGCCTACAATGAGCAGTTCTTC. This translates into CALGTSGSGAYNEQFF. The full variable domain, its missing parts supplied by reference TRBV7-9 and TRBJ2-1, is DTGVSQNPRHKITKRGQNVTFRCDPISEHNRLYWYRQTLGQGPEFLTYFQNEAQLEKSRLLSDRFSAERPKGSFSTLEIQRTEQGDSAMYLCALGTSGSGAYNEQFFGPGTRLTVL.

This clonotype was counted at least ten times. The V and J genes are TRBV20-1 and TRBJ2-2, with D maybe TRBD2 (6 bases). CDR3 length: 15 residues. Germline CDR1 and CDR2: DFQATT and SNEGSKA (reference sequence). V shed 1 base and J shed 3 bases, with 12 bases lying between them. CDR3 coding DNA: TGCAGTGCTAGAGCTCCGTCGGGGGACACCGGGGAGCTGTTTTTT. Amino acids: CSARAPSGDTGELFF.

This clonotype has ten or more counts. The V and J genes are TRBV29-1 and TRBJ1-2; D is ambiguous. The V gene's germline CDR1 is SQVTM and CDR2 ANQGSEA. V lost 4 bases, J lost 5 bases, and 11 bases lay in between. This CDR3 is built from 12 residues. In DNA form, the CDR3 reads TGCAGCGTTGTCCGTGGGCAGTATGGCTACACCTTC. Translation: CSVVRGQYGYTF.

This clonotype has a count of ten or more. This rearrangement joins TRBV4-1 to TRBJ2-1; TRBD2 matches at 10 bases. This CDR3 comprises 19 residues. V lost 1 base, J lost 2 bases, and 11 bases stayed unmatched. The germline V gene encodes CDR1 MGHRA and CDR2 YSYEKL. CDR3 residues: CASSQVLVLAGETYNEQFF. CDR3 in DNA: TGCGCCAGCAGCCAAGTCCTCGTGCTAGCGGGGGAAACCTACAATGAGCAGTTCTTC.

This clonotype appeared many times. CDR3 bases: TGCGCCAGCAGCTTGGCCGACCACACAGATACGCAGTATTTT. Its protein is CASSLADHTDTQYF. This chain links TRBV5-1 with TRBJ2-3, with D unresolved. The length of the CDR3 is 14 residues. Germline CDR1 reads SGHRS; CDR2 reads YFSETQ. Trimming stripped 0 bases from V and 2 bases from J, with 7 bases between.

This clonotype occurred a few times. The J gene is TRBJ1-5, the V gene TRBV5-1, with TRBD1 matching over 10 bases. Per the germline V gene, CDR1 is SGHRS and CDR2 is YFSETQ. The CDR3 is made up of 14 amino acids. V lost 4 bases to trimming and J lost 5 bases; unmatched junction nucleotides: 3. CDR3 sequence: CASSRGTGDQPQHF. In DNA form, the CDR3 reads TGCGCCAGCAGCAGAGGGACAGGGGATCAGCCCCAGCATTTT.

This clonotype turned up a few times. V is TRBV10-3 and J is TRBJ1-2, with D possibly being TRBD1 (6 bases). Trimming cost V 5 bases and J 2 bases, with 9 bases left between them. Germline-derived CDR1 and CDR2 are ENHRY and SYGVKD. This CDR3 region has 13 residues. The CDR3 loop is CAISRQENYGYTF. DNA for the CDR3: TGTGCCATCAGTAGACAGGAAAACTATGGCTACACCTTC.

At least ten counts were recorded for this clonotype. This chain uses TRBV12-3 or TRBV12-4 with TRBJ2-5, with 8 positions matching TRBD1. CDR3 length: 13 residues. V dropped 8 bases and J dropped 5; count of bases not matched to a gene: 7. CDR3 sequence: CASQDRAQETQYF. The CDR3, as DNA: TGTGCCAGCCAGGACAGGGCTCAGGAGACCCAGTACTTC.